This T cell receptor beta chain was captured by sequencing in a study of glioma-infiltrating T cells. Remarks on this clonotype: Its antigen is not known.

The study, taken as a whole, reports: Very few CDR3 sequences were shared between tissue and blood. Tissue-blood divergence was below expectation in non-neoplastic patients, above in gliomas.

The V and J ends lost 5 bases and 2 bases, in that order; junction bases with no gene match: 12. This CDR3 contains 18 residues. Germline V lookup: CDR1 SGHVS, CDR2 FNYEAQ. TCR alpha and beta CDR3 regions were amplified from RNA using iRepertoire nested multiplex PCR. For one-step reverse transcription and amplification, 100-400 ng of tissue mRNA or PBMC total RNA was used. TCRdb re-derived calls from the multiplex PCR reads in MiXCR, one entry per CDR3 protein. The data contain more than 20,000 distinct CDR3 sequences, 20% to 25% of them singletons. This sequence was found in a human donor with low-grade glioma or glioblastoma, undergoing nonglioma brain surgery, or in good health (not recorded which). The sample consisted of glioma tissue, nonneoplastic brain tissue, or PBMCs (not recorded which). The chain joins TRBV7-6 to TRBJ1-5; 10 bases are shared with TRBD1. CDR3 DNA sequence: TGTGCCAGCAGCCAGGGGACAGGGGCCCGAATTGGCAATCAGCCCCAGCATTTT. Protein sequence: CASSQGTGARIGNQPQHF.